The 24 T cell receptor beta chains below all came from one sample that was sequenced in a study of shared clonotypes between healthy human individuals. The assay was immunoSEQ multiplex PCR, and TCRdb's table has in-frame clones only and misses some. This table holds about 530,000 clones, about 96% found once. The specimen was naive CD4+ T cells sorted from blood. Regarding subset: CD45RA+ positively selected. Receptors originate from a woman aged 25 to 45 in good health.

Turning to this clone: Other nucleotide sequences in the sample specify the same CDR3. The chain recombines TRBV5-4 with TRBJ2-1; a possible D gene is TRBD2 (5 bases). Germline values: CDR1 SGHNT, CDR2 YYREEE (reference sequence). With 4 bases removed from V and 3 bases from J, the gap between germline ends came to 14 bases. The CDR3 runs to 15 residues. In nucleotides, the CDR3 is TGTGCCAGCAGCACTGGACTGGCAGACTACAATGAGCAGTTCTTC. The encoded protein is CASSTGLADYNEQFF.

The rearrangement links TRBV2 to TRBJ1-1; a weak D match, TRBD1 (5 bases). Per the germline V gene, CDR1 is SNHLY and CDR2 is FYNNEI. The CDR3 totals 13 residues. The chain's CDR3 is CAHKTAVGSEAFF. In DNA form, the CDR3 reads TGTGCGCATAAGACAGCTGTGGGGTCTGAAGCTTTCTTT.

This clone came up a few times. This chain joins TRBV29-1 and TRBJ1-1; D is unresolved. The V end was cut by 5 bases, the J end by 6 bases, with 16 bases between. The CDR3 consists of 13 residues. From germline, CDR1 is SQVTM and CDR2 ANQGSEA. CDR3 residues: CSVTDGVNPEAFF. The CDR3 region has the DNA TGCAGCGTTACGGATGGGGTAAATCCTGAAGCTTTCTTT. Based on the CDR3 plus reference TRBV29-1 and TRBJ1-1, the full variable domain is SAVISQKPSRDICQRGTSLTIQCQVDSQVTMMFWYRQQPGQSLTLIATANQGSEATYESGFVIDKFPISRPNLTFSTLTVSNMSPEDSSIYLCSVTDGVNPEAFFGQGTRLTVV.

The genes are TRBV7-9 and TRBJ2-7; D gene ambiguous. The CDR3 has 14 amino acids. The ends were cut back, 2 bases at V and 5 bases at J, with 13 bases in the middle. CDR1 and CDR2 from the germline V gene are SEHNR and FQNEAQ (reference sequence). The CDR3 DNA is TGTGCCAGCAGCTTAATATCGGGTGTACACGAGCAGTACTTC. It specifies CASSLISGVHEQYF.

The chain is built from TRBV7-3 and TRBJ2-3; 11 positions agree with TRBD2. The junction had 5 bases not matched to a gene; V was cut back by 11 bases and J by 7 bases. The germline V gene has CDR1 SGHTA and CDR2 FQGTGA. This CDR3 region has 12 residues. CDR3 in DNA: TGTGCCGATAGCGGGAGGGCCAATACGCAGTATTTT. Its translation: CADSGRANTQYF.

The V call is TRBV7-6, the J call TRBJ2-2, with D hard to call. Trimming removed 1 base from V and 5 bases from J, with 2 bases in between. CDR1 SGHVS and CDR2 FNYEAQ come from the germline V gene. This CDR3 has 12 residues. This CDR3 reads CASSLETGELFF. CDR3 DNA sequence: TGTGCCAGCAGCTTAGAAACCGGGGAGCTGTTTTTT.

This CDR3 is CASRRGFGEQYF. DNA of the CDR3: TGTGCCAGCAGACGAGGGTTTGGCGAGCAGTACTTC. The chain combines TRBV27 with TRBJ2-7; TRBD2 is a possible D gene (5 bases). There are 12 residues in the CDR3. Germline lookup yields CDR1 MNHEY and CDR2 SMNVEV (reference sequence). The ends were cut back, 6 bases at V and 6 bases at J, with 12 bases in the middle.

The chain uses TRBV6-6 and TRBJ2-7; tentatively, D is TRBD1 or TRBD2 (5 bases each). This CDR3 region has 15 residues. Germline V gene lookup returns CDR1 MNHNY and CDR2 SVGAGI (reference sequence). Trimming cost V 3 bases and J 4 bases, with 16 bases left between them. The DNA for the CDR3 is TGTGCCAGCAGTTATATGGCCATCGGGGCGTACGAGCAGTACTTC. Amino acid sequence: CASSYMAIGAYEQYF.

The chain carries TRBV28 and TRBJ2-5; possible D gene TRBD2, 6 bases. The CDR3 is 14 amino acids. Trimming took off 7 bases at V and 2 bases at J, with 14 bases between the two ends. Germline V gene sequence: CDR1 MDHEN, CDR2 SYDVKM. The CDR3, as DNA: TGTGCCAGCACGCCGGCGGGGACGCAAGAGACCCAGTACTTC. Its protein product is CASTPAGTQETQYF.

The rearrangement uses TRBV28 and TRBJ2-7, with 9 positions matching TRBD1. V gave up 3 bases and J gave up 6 bases; unmatched junction bases: 6. CDR1 and CDR2 from the germline V gene are MDHEN and SYDVKM. CDR3 size: 14 residues. The CDR3 coding sequence is TGTGCCAGCAGTTTCACCGGACAGGGGTCCGAGCAGTACTTC. Translation gives CASSFTGQGSEQYF.

This rearrangement joins TRBV2 to TRBJ1-3; TRBD1 aligns across 9 bases. Germline V CDR1 and CDR2: SNHLY, FYNNEI. J lost 2 bases, V lost 6 bases, and 2 bases had no gene match. This CDR3 is 14 amino acids long. The CDR3: CASRDRGTGNTIYF. CDR3 coding DNA: TGTGCCAGCAGGGACAGGGGTACTGGAAACACCATATATTTT.

This chain connects TRBV27 to TRBJ1-5, with TRBD1 matching 9 bases. After removal of 2 bases from V and 7 bases from J, the junction contained 6 bases not matched to a gene. Looked up from germline, CDR1 is MNHEY and CDR2 is SMNVEV (reference sequence). CDR3 length equals 15 residues. The CDR3 nucleotides are TGTGCCAGCAGTTTAGGGGACAGGGTGGGCCAGCCCCAGCATTTT. Residues: CASSLGDRVGQPQHF.

The chain has TRBV27 and TRBJ2-1; 10 bases align to TRBD2. The V gene end was trimmed by 7 bases and the J gene end by 0 bases; junction bases not matched to a gene: 6. The CDR3 has 16 amino acids. CDR1 is MNHEY, CDR2 SMNVEV, per germline (reference sequence). The CDR3 nucleotides are TGTGCCAGCACTCGTTGGACTAGCGGCTCCTACAATGAGCAGTTCTTC. It encodes CASTRWTSGSYNEQFF.

The sample holds one count of this clone. J is TRBJ2-1 and V is TRBV6-6; 7 bases align to TRBD1. After removal of 2 bases from V and 9 bases from J, the junction contained 7 bases not matched to a gene. CDR3 length: 14 residues. Germline CDR1 reads MNHNY; CDR2 reads SVGAGI (reference sequence). The chain's CDR3 is CASSYDRARGEQFF. The CDR3 bases are TGTGCCAGCAGTTACGACAGGGCTAGGGGTGAGCAGTTCTTC.

The chain joins TRBV30 to TRBJ1-2, with D possibly TRBD1 on 6 matching bases. Germline CDR1 reads GTSNPN; CDR2 reads SVGIG (reference sequence). V was cut by 1 base and J by 5 bases, with 11 bases left in between. The CDR3 length is 13 residues. The CDR3 sequence is CAWSETGIYGYTF. Here the CDR3 DNA reads TGTGCCTGGAGTGAAACAGGGATTTATGGCTACACCTTC.

The V and J genes are TRBV2 and TRBJ1-2, with unresolved D. The CDR3 runs 13 residues. Trimming took off 5 bases at V and 9 bases at J, with 16 bases between the two ends. Germline V gene lookup returns CDR1 SNHLY and CDR2 FYNNEI. CDR3 sequence (DNA): TGTGCCAGCAGTCCAAGCCCTCCAGAGAGCTACACCTTC. Amino acid sequence: CASSPSPPESYTF. Using reference TRBV2 and TRBJ1-2 for the parts outside the CDR3, the full variable domain is EPEVTQTPSHQVTQMGQEVILRCVPISNHLYFYWYRQILGQKVEFLVSFYNNEISEKSEIFDDQFSVERPDGSNFTLKIRSTKLEDSAMYFCASSPSPPESYTFGSGTRLTVV.

This rearrangement joins TRBV7-9 to TRBJ2-7; D not resolved. The CDR3 totals 12 residues. Trimming cost V 3 bases and J 6 bases, with 9 bases left between them. The germline gives CDR1 SEHNR, CDR2 FQNEAQ (reference sequence). For the CDR3, the DNA is TGTGCCAGCAGCTTGGCAGTCGGCGAGCAGTACTTC. The encoded protein is CASSLAVGEQYF.

Concerning this clone: Mismatch with germline at one junction end may stem from a read error. The chain combines TRBV2 with TRBJ2-5; D gene unclear. The J call is in doubt because the DNA end fits TRBJ2-7 better. Germline V gene lookup returns CDR1 SNHLY and CDR2 FYNNEI. The CDR3 length is 12 residues. The CDR3 nucleotides are TGTGCCAGCAGGGAAGGAACCTACGAGCAGTACTTC. Protein product: CASREGTYEQYF.

This rearrangement joins TRBV10-3 to TRBJ2-7, with 8 nucleotides matching TRBD2. The CDR3 loop spans 14 amino acids. Losses at the gene ends were 3 bases for V and 1 base for J; bases not matched to a gene: 2. Germline CDR1 reads ENHRY; CDR2 reads SYGVKD. This CDR3 reads CAISDPSGSYEQYF. CDR3 sequence (DNA): TGTGCCATCAGTGATCCTAGCGGGTCCTACGAGCAGTACTTC.

CDR3 in amino acids: CASSRQQGGHTEAFF. DNA of the CDR3: TGTGCCAGCAGCCGACAACAGGGAGGGCACACTGAAGCTTTCTTT. The J gene is TRBJ1-1, the V gene TRBV7-3; D may be TRBD1 (6 bases). Per the germline V gene, CDR1 is SGHTA and CDR2 is FQGTGA. The V end was cut by 5 bases, the J end by 3 bases, with 16 bases between. CDR3 length: 15 amino acids.

J is TRBJ2-5 and V is TRBV9; D is perhaps TRBD2 (5 bases). The J call may not be correct, given that the DNA end is closer to TRBJ2-7. Germline CDR1 reads SGDLS; CDR2 reads YYNGEE. The CDR3 loop spans 14 amino acids. This CDR3 reads CASSRGGSGSEQYF. The DNA of the CDR3 is TGTGCCAGCAGTAGAGGAGGTTCCGGCTCCGAGCAGTACTTC.

V usage is TRBV19 and J usage is TRBJ2-1; 13 nucleotides align to TRBD2. The V gene's germline CDR1 is LNHDA and CDR2 SQIVND (reference sequence). V was clipped by 5 bases and J by 0 bases; unmatched bases: 4. This CDR3 spans 17 amino acids. The chain's CDR3 is CASSSRTSGSSYNEQFF. CDR3 DNA: TGTGCCAGTAGTTCCAGGACTAGCGGGAGCTCCTACAATGAGCAGTTCTTC.

V is TRBV12-5 and J is TRBJ1-2, with 7 bases lining up with TRBD1. Trimming took 3 bases from V and 1 from J; bases not matched to a gene: 8. CDR3 size: 16 residues. Germline V gives CDR1 LGHNT, CDR2 FRNRAP. Here the CDR3 reads CASGFAAGGYNYGYTF. The CDR3, as DNA: TGTGCTAGTGGTTTTGCGGCAGGGGGGTATAACTATGGCTACACCTTC.

This clone was seen a single time. This chain uses TRBV29-1 with TRBJ2-2, with D hard to call. V was pared by 4 bases and J by 2 bases, with 11 bases between. The germline V gene has CDR1 SQVTM and CDR2 ANQGSEA. The length of the CDR3 is 14 residues. Here the CDR3 reads CSVAPGLNTGELFF. The CDR3 DNA follows: TGCAGCGTTGCACCGGGTCTTAACACCGGGGAGCTGTTTTTT.